One and the same sample provided the 15 T cell receptor beta chains below, sequenced in a study of T cell responses to AZD1222 COVID-19 vaccine. Using immunoSEQ multiplex PCR, the repertoire was profiled, and TCRdb retains in-frame clones only, with some absent. The sample yields some 96,000 clones, roughly 90% seen once. The sequences come from peripheral blood, collected on day 0 of AZD1222 vaccination. The source is an adult in good health.

For the CDR3, the DNA is TGTGCCAGCGCCTCCCAAGGAGAGGCCTACGAGCAGTACTTC. Residues: CASASQGEAYEQYF. The genes are TRBV10-3 and TRBJ2-7; the D is unclear. The CDR3 loop spans 14 amino acids. The germline V and J ends were trimmed by 10 bases and 2 bases, with 18 bases remaining between them. CDR1 and CDR2 from the germline V gene are ENHRY and SYGVKD.

This clone has a single count. The rearrangement links TRBV30 to TRBJ1-2, with D possibly TRBD1 on 5 matching bases. The CDR3 runs 11 residues. Germline lookup yields CDR1 GTSNPN and CDR2 SVGIG (reference sequence). With 2 bases removed from V and 10 bases from J, the gap between germline ends came to 11 bases. As DNA, the CDR3 is TGTGCCTGGAGTATGGGAGGGGACTACACCTTC. It yields the protein CAWSMGGDYTF. Full variable domain (outside the CDR3, taken from reference TRBV30 and TRBJ1-2): SQTIHQWPATLVQPVGSPLSLECTVEGTSNPNLYWYRQAAGRGLQLLFYSVGIGQISSEVPQNLSASRPQDRQFILSSKKLLLSDSGFYLCAWSMGGDYTFGSGTRLTVV.

The gene calls are TRBV24-1 and TRBJ1-5; D remains ambiguous. Trimming cost V 3 bases and J 3 bases, with 8 bases left between them. CDR3 length: 14 residues. Germline CDR1 reads KGHDR; CDR2 reads SFDVKD. This CDR3 is CATSDGRFNQPQHF. The CDR3, as DNA: TGTGCCACCAGTGATGGACGGTTCAATCAGCCCCAGCATTTT.

The CDR3 spells CASSSSSGRKTGELFF. Written as DNA, the CDR3 is TGCGCCAGCAGCTCCTCTTCCGGGAGGAAGACCGGGGAGCTGTTTTTT. The chain carries TRBV5-1 and TRBJ2-2, with 7 bases that match TRBD2. The V gene end was trimmed by 3 bases and the J gene end by 5 bases; junction bases not matched to a gene: 10. The CDR3 contains 16 residues. Germline-derived CDR1 and CDR2 are SGHRS and YFSETQ.

The J gene is TRBJ1-2, the V gene TRBV5-6; D ambiguous. There are 13 residues in the CDR3. Germline V CDR1 and CDR2: SGHDT, YYEEEE. Trimming pared 2 bases from V and 7 bases from J, leaving 12 bases between. The CDR3 DNA reads as TGTGCCAGCAGCTTTGAACCCCCGGGTGGCTACACCTTC. As protein: CASSFEPPGGYTF.

This rearrangement joins TRBV4-1 to TRBJ2-2, with 10 bases aligning to TRBD2. The J segment lost 3 bases and the V segment lost 4 bases, leaving 2 bases of the junction unmatched. This CDR3 has 15 residues. CDR1 is MGHRA, CDR2 YSYEKL, per germline. The CDR3 protein is CASSPAGGHTGELFF. DNA for the CDR3: TGCGCCAGCAGCCCAGCGGGGGGGCACACCGGGGAGCTGTTTTTT.

This chain uses TRBV7-6 with TRBJ2-3; possibly TRBD1 or TRBD2 for D (5 bases each). Trimming left V 1 base short and J 8 bases short, with 19 bases between. The germline gives CDR1 SGHVS, CDR2 FNYEAQ. The CDR3 runs 16 residues. The DNA of the CDR3 is TGTGCCAGCAGCTTAGAGGTCAGCCAGGATGGGGGTACGCAGTATTTT. Its protein is CASSLEVSQDGGTQYF.

The V and J genes are TRBV6-5 and TRBJ1-2; a possible D gene is TRBD1 (6 bases). The V gene lost 5 bases and the J gene lost 6 bases, with 13 bases spanning the gap. Germline V lookup: CDR1 MNHEY, CDR2 SVGAGI. The CDR3 totals 13 residues. CDR3 DNA sequence: TGTGCCAGCAGTCACGCCCACAGGGATGGCTACACCTTC. This sequence encodes CASSHAHRDGYTF.

The chain is built from TRBV5-1 and TRBJ2-1, with 8 nucleotides matching TRBD1. The CDR3 contains 15 residues. Germline V gene data show CDR1 as SGHRS and CDR2 as YFSETQ. Unmatched junction bases numbered 2, after V lost 2 bases and J lost 1 base. The CDR3 DNA reads as TGCGCCAGCAGCTTCGGGACAGGTTCCTACAATGAGCAGTTCTTC. Translating gives CASSFGTGSYNEQFF.

J is TRBJ1-5 and V is TRBV15; 10 bases match TRBD1. The CDR3 runs to 18 residues. The V gene's germline CDR1 is LNHNV and CDR2 YYDKDF (reference sequence). The trim removed 1 base at V and 7 bases at J, leaving 13 bases unmatched. CDR3 DNA: TGTGCCACCAGCAGAGGTGCCGGGACAGGGGTCGGGTCACAGCCCCAGCATTTT. This gives the protein CATSRGAGTGVGSQPQHF.

J is TRBJ1-2 and V is TRBV4-3; TRBD1 agrees at 10 bases. CDR3 length: 19 amino acids. CDR1 and CDR2 from the germline V gene are LGHNA and YSLEER. The trim removed 4 bases at V and 8 bases at J, leaving 22 bases unmatched. The CDR3 sequence is CASSLSVLGQGLFTAGYTF. In DNA, the CDR3 is TGCGCCAGCAGCCTTTCGGTATTGGGACAGGGGCTTTTTACGGCGGGCTACACCTTC.

The V call is TRBV10-3, the J call TRBJ1-2; 7 bases map to TRBD1. In germline, CDR1 is ENHRY, CDR2 SYGVKD. The trim removed 6 bases at V and 12 bases at J, leaving 10 bases unmatched. This CDR3 is 12 amino acids long. The CDR3 DNA reads TGTGCCATCAGCGACAGGGAGCTGGCCAACACCTTC. Amino acid sequence: CAISDRELANTF.

This clone was seen only a few times. This rearrangement joins TRBV6-5 to TRBJ2-7, with D possibly matching TRBD2 (6 bases). Germline V lookup: CDR1 MNHEY, CDR2 SVGAGI. Trimming removed 5 bases at V and 4 bases at J, with 18 bases between. The CDR3 has 15 amino acids. In nucleotides, the CDR3 is TGTGCCAGCAGTAACCGGGACTCCTTTTTATACGAGCAGTACTTC. This sequence encodes CASSNRDSFLYEQYF.

V and J are TRBV19 and TRBJ2-7, with TRBD2 identical over 12 bases. With V trimmed by 7 bases and J by 6 bases, 7 bases remained unmatched. There are 14 residues in the CDR3. The germline gives CDR1 LNHDA, CDR2 SQIVND (reference sequence). The CDR3 nucleotides are TGTGCCAGTACCCCGACTAGCGGGAGCCGCGAGCAGTACTTC. Translated, it gives CASTPTSGSREQYF.

The V gene is TRBV5-6, the J gene TRBJ2-5; 12 bases match TRBD1. Germline CDR1 reads SGHDT; CDR2 reads YYEEEE. V lost 6 bases, J lost 7 bases, and 13 bases stayed unmatched. The CDR3 totals 16 residues. The CDR3 DNA is TGTGCCAGCAACAGGGCGGGACAGGGGGCGGTGGGGACCCAGTACTTC. Amino acid sequence: CASNRAGQGAVGTQYF.